Each of the 27 T cell receptor beta chains below was sequenced from the same sample in a study of human T cells and chemical hapten exposure. Indicated time point: patch test 1, 2 weeks after DPC sensitization. Indicated treatment: therapeutic diphenylcyclopropenone sensitization with weekly scalp DPC. TCRdb used MiXCR to reprocess the RACE reads, holding one entry per CDR3 protein. The sample lists about 120,000 distinct CDR3 sequences; roughly an eighth were seen once. Sequenced material: whole blood, taken in connection with sensitization to the hapten diphenylcyclopropenone (DPC). These receptor sequences come from a man younger than 35 with alopecia areata. Some clones in this sample may be carry-over from other donors' samples.

This clonotype was seen only a few times. V and J are TRBV28 and TRBJ2-1, with D possibly being TRBD1 (5 bases). This CDR3 spans 13 amino acids. Germline-derived CDR1 and CDR2 are MDHEN and SYDVKM. Between the trimmed V and J ends, which lost 5 bases and 5 bases, there was a span of 10 bases. CDR3 sequence: CASSGHRHNEQFF. CDR3 bases: TGTGCCAGCAGTGGACATCGGCACAATGAGCAGTTCTTC.

The chain links TRBV20-1 to TRBJ1-5; 7 bases align to TRBD1. The germline CDR1 and CDR2 sequences are DFQATT and SNEGSKA (reference sequence). The CDR3 sequence is 14 residues long. J was trimmed by 3 bases and V by 3 bases; bases with no gene match: 5. CDR3 nucleotide sequence: TGCAGTGCTAGCTCGGGGACAGTCAATCAGCCCCAGCATTTT. This codes for CSASSGTVNQPQHF.

This clonotype turned up a few times. This chain connects TRBV10-3 to TRBJ2-7; either TRBD1 or TRBD2 may fit D (6 bases each). Germline V gene sequence: CDR1 ENHRY, CDR2 SYGVKD. Trimming left V 11 bases short and J 3 bases short, with 14 bases between. The CDR3 runs 12 residues. CDR3 loop: CAFGGHLYEQYF. The CDR3 nucleotides read TGTGCCTTCGGGGGACACCTCTACGAGCAGTACTTC.

The chain joins TRBV9 to TRBJ1-2; TRBD1 might be the D (5 bases). This CDR3 comprises 14 residues. V was trimmed by 4 bases and J by 4 bases, leaving 14 bases between them. Germline CDR1 SGDLS, CDR2 YYNGEE. This chain's CDR3 is CASSTQGRPYGYTF. The DNA of the CDR3 is TGTGCCAGCAGCACCCAGGGTCGTCCCTATGGCTACACCTTC.

The chain recombines TRBV10-3 with TRBJ1-1; 7 bases match TRBD1. The CDR3 contains 11 residues. CDR1 ENHRY and CDR2 SYGVKD come from the germline V gene. V was pared by 4 bases and J by 7 bases, with 0 bases of the junction left unmatched. The CDR3 spells CAISGDSEAFF. The CDR3 DNA is TGTGCCATCAGTGGGGACAGTGAAGCTTTCTTT.

This clonotype was seen more than once but under ten times. The rearrangement uses TRBV3-1 and TRBJ1-1; D gene ambiguous. The CDR3 consists of 16 residues. V gave up 2 bases and J gave up 2 bases, with 15 bases separating them. Germline V gene sequence: CDR1 LGHDT, CDR2 YNNKEL (reference sequence). The chain's CDR3 is CASSQITVVGNTEAFF. CDR3 nucleotides: TGTGCCAGCAGCCAAATAACAGTCGTTGGAAACACTGAAGCTTTCTTT.

The V and J genes are TRBV24-1 and TRBJ2-5; D remains unclear. Germline-derived CDR1 and CDR2 are KGHDR and SFDVKD. This CDR3 contains 14 residues. V was trimmed by 3 bases and J by 5 bases, leaving 12 bases between them. CDR3 region: CATSDRSRSETQYF. DNA of the CDR3: TGTGCCACCAGTGATCGTAGCCGGTCGGAGACCCAGTACTTC.

This clonotype was seen a few times. The genes are TRBV18 and TRBJ1-1, with D perhaps matching TRBD1 (5 bases). Germline CDR1 and CDR2: KGHSH and LQKENI. This CDR3 is 15 amino acids long. Trimming removed 0 bases from V and 7 bases from J, with 15 bases in between. The CDR3 region has the DNA TGTGCCAGCTCACCACCAATCGCAGGGAGGGGTGAAGCTTTCTTT. Its protein is CASSPPIAGRGEAFF.

The table lists this clonotype with a few counts. The chain combines TRBV20-1 with TRBJ2-1; 7 bases match TRBD2. This CDR3 is built from 15 residues. V lost 3 bases and J lost 4; bases outside the gene matches: 9. Germline CDR1 is DFQATT and CDR2 is SNEGSKA (reference sequence). CDR3 DNA: TGCAGTGCTAGGAAGCGGGGAGACCGATACAATGAGCAGTTCTTC. Translated: CSARKRGDRYNEQFF.

DNA of the CDR3: TGTGCCAGCAGCTTAGGTCGACAGGGGGCTAATTCGGCTTTCTTT. Translating gives CASSLGRQGANSAFF. This chain uses TRBV7-9 with TRBJ1-1, with TRBD1 identical over 10 bases. The germline V gene encodes CDR1 SEHNR and CDR2 FQNEAQ (reference sequence). The ends lost 1 base at V and 11 bases at J; junction bases unmatched: 10. The CDR3 totals 15 residues.

V usage is TRBV11-2 and J usage is TRBJ2-7; TRBD2 matches at 8 bases. The J segment lost 4 bases and the V segment lost 0 bases, leaving 11 bases of the junction unmatched. CDR3 size: 17 residues. Germline lookup yields CDR1 SGHAT and CDR2 FQNNGV. CDR3 DNA: TGTGCCAGCAGCTTAGACCGGCCGGGACTAGGAGTGTACGAGCAGTACTTC. Translated: CASSLDRPGLGVYEQYF.

The chain combines TRBV7-2 with TRBJ2-5; TRBD1 aligns across 8 bases. The CDR3 has 17 residues. The V gene end was trimmed by 2 bases and the J gene end by 2 bases; junction bases not matched to a gene: 10. The germline gives CDR1 SGHTA, CDR2 FQGNSA. As DNA, the CDR3 is TGTGCCAGCAGCTTAAAGGCCCCAGGGGGCCATCAAGAGACCCAGTACTTC. Its translation is CASSLKAPGGHQETQYF. The full variable domain, in which reference TRBV7-2 and TRBJ2-5 provide the parts outside the CDR3, is GAGVSQSPSNKVTEKGKDVELRCDPISGHTALYWYRQSLGQGLEFLIYFQGNSAPDKSGLPSDRFSAERTGGSVSTLTIQRTQQEDSAVYLCASSLKAPGGHQETQYFGPGTRLLVL.

This clonotype turned up a few times. The V and J genes are TRBV18 and TRBJ1-5; D is possibly TRBD1 (5 bases). V was shortened by 3 bases and J by 4 bases, with 13 bases between the two germline ends. Looked up from germline, CDR1 is KGHSH and CDR2 is LQKENI. This CDR3 spans 15 amino acids. This CDR3 reads CASSPDRTPNQPQHF. CDR3 in DNA: TGTGCCAGCTCACCCGATCGGACACCAAATCAGCCCCAGCATTTT.

This chain uses TRBV10-1 with TRBJ1-1; D perhaps matches TRBD1 (5 bases). With 7 bases removed from V and 7 bases from J, the gap between germline ends came to 19 bases. Germline V gives CDR1 WNHNN, CDR2 SYGVQD (reference sequence). This CDR3 region has 14 residues. The CDR3 spells CASILRGSKREAFF. In DNA form, the CDR3 reads TGCGCCAGCATCCTAAGGGGCAGCAAGCGTGAAGCTTTCTTT.

This clonotype came up a few times. The chain combines TRBV7-2 with TRBJ1-1; the match to TRBD1 covers 7 bases. The germline V gene has CDR1 SGHTA and CDR2 FQGNSA. The ends lost 6 bases at V and 2 bases at J; junction bases unmatched: 9. This CDR3 spans 15 amino acids. In nucleotides, the CDR3 is TGTGCCAGCAGAGTGGCGGGACAGATTAACACTGAAGCTTTCTTT. Protein: CASRVAGQINTEAFF.

This clonotype appeared a few times. V and J are TRBV12-3 or TRBV12-4 and TRBJ1-5; 8 bases map to TRBD1. V lost 4 bases, J lost 7 bases, and 15 bases stayed unmatched. This CDR3 is 17 amino acids long. CDR3 nucleotides: TGTGCCAGCAGTTCGGCAGGGGGCAGCTTAGCAGCCCAGCCCCAGCATTTT. Its protein product is CASSSAGGSLAAQPQHF.

The chain joins TRBV4-3 to TRBJ1-5, with D tentatively TRBD1 (6 bases). Trimming removed 1 base from V and 9 bases from J, with 10 bases in between. This CDR3 region has 13 residues. Germline V gene data show CDR1 as LGHNA and CDR2 as YSLEER. The CDR3 loop is CASSQGRGRPQHF. The CDR3 nucleotides are TGCGCCAGCAGCCAAGGCAGGGGTCGGCCCCAGCATTTT.

The chain uses TRBV2 and TRBJ1-4; no definite D call. The CDR3 has 14 amino acids. Per the germline V gene, CDR1 is SNHLY and CDR2 is FYNNEI. Between the trimmed V and J ends, which lost 6 bases and 4 bases, there was a span of 12 bases. CDR3 sequence (DNA): TGTGCCAGCAGGACCACCCGTGGTAATGAAAAACTGTTTTTT. Amino acids: CASRTTRGNEKLFF.

The chain has TRBV6-5 and TRBJ1-2; tentative D call: TRBD1 (6 bases). Germline CDR1 reads MNHEY; CDR2 reads SVGAGI. V lost 3 bases and J lost 4, with 21 bases in between. The CDR3 length is 17 residues. This CDR3 reads CASSYSPGTIRTYGYTF. The CDR3 DNA is TGTGCCAGCAGTTATTCGCCAGGGACAATAAGGACCTATGGCTACACCTTC.

This clonotype was detected many times. The chain has TRBV5-1 and TRBJ2-5; 9 nucleotides match TRBD2. The V gene's germline CDR1 is SGHRS and CDR2 YFSETQ. This CDR3 region has 16 residues. Unmatched junction bases numbered 4, after V lost 1 base and J lost 0 bases. CDR3 in amino acids: CASSLMIAGDQETQYF. CDR3 DNA sequence: TGCGCCAGCAGCTTGATGATAGCGGGGGACCAAGAGACCCAGTACTTC.

Many counts were recorded for this clonotype. The chain links TRBV12-3 or TRBV12-4 to TRBJ1-1; a possible D gene is TRBD1 (5 bases). With 3 bases removed from V and 4 bases from J, the gap between germline ends came to 6 bases. The CDR3 runs 12 residues. The CDR3 sequence: CASSFQGTEAFF. The DNA of the CDR3 is TGTGCCAGCAGTTTCCAGGGCACTGAAGCTTTCTTT.

This rearrangement joins TRBV6-5 to TRBJ2-7, with D maybe TRBD1 (6 bases). Germline CDR1 reads MNHEY; CDR2 reads SVGAGI. The CDR3 consists of 14 residues. V lost 2 bases, J lost 6 bases, and 14 bases lay in between. The CDR3 DNA follows: TGTGCCAGCAGTTACCACTTACAGGGAGCCGAGCAGTACTTC. Protein product: CASSYHLQGAEQYF.

This clonotype has just a few counts. The chain has TRBV7-9 and TRBJ2-5, with 8 positions matching TRBD2. Trimming at V came to 4 bases and at J to 4 bases, leaving 2 bases not matched to a gene. The CDR3 covers 13 residues. The germline V gene has CDR1 SEHNR and CDR2 FQNEAQ (reference sequence). The CDR3 coding sequence is TGTGCCAGCAGCTCGGGGACTAGAGAGACCCAGTACTTC. It translates to CASSSGTRETQYF. Combining the CDR3 with reference TRBV7-9 and TRBJ2-5 gives the whole variable domain DTGVSQNPRHKITKRGQNVTFRCDPISEHNRLYWYRQTLGQGPEFLTYFQNEAQLEKSRLLSDRFSAERPKGSFSTLEIQRTEQGDSAMYLCASSSGTRETQYFGPGTRLLVL.

This chain links TRBV29-1 with TRBJ1-6; D ambiguous. The CDR3 totals 16 residues. Looked up from germline, CDR1 is SQVTM and CDR2 is ANQGSEA. V shed 2 bases and J shed 0 bases, with 11 bases lying between them. CDR3 DNA sequence: TGCAGCGTTGAATCACGGTCCTACTCCTATAATTCACCCCTCCACTTT. Translating it yields CSVESRSYSYNSPLHF.

DNA of the CDR3: TGTGCCAGCTCACCAACCGGGACAGGGGGAGCCAAAAACATTCAGTACTTC. The encoded protein is CASSPTGTGGAKNIQYF. This sequence joins TRBV18 and TRBJ2-4; TRBD1 matches at 11 bases. Losses at the gene ends were 2 bases for V and 0 bases for J; bases not matched to a gene: 3. CDR1 and CDR2 (germline): KGHSH, LQKENI. The CDR3 runs 17 residues.

This clonotype was recorded at least ten times. CDR3 coding DNA: TGCGCCAGCAGTGAGCCCCCCGTGGGGGGTGAGCAGTTCTTC. Translation: CASSEPPVGGEQFF. The rearrangement links TRBV10-2 to TRBJ2-1; D is perhaps TRBD2 (6 bases). The germline CDR1 and CDR2 sequences are WSHSY and SAAADI. V gave up 2 bases and J gave up 9 bases, with 14 bases separating them. This CDR3 spans 14 amino acids.

This clonotype was detected many times. The chain carries TRBV6-2 or TRBV6-3 and TRBJ1-1; D unclear. Germline V lookup: CDR1 MNHEY, CDR2 SVGEGT. The CDR3 length is 16 residues. V gave up 0 bases and J gave up 1 base, with 12 bases separating them. DNA for the CDR3: TGTGCCAGCAGTTACTCCGGCAGAGGTGCGAACACTGAAGCTTTCTTT. Protein product: CASSYSGRGANTEAFF.